This TCR beta chain derives from a study of chemoradiotherapy in HPV16-positive cancers (dated by TCRdb to between 2020 and 2023). Background on the whole study: Functional T-cell assays on cells from a couple of HPV16-positive patients defined candidate HPV-specific T-cell clones and common TCR motifs. The study asked whether T-cell immunity to the HPV oncoproteins E6 and E7 changes during chemoradiotherapy and whether this immunity affects survival. TCR repertoires from under 90 patients with HPV-related cancers were then used to track the candidate HPV-specific TCRs and motifs. What the study reported, not specific to this receptor: Expansion of candidate HPV-specific clones and E7-related TCR motifs was observed in the tumor microenvironment during treatment, whereas no such expansion was observed for non-HPV-specific T cells. The functional definition of HPV-specific T cells was derived from only a couple of HPV16-positive patients, and the survival association was reported for HPV16-positive patients. In HPV16-positive patients, expansion of HPV-responsive T cells during chemoradiotherapy was found to be associated with improved recurrence-free survival.

Of note for this clone: What this receptor recognizes is not known. Base qualities are not at hand, and no much larger clone is one base apart.

Repertoires were sampled repeatedly over the course of chemoradiotherapy, so clonal expansion could be followed in the tumor microenvironment. Libraries were constructed by the immunoSEQ multiplex PCR assay. TCRdb took over this immuneACCESS table, retaining in-frame rearrangements with V and J assigned. Such tables are incomplete; in checked studies, under half of the missing clones stem from an unresolved V gene, and the remainder is unexplained. The sample table lists more than 25,000 clones, roughly 92% of them with a count of one. The top ten constitute roughly 17% of the sample. This clonotype originated in a human donor with HPV-associated anogenital cancer. This material consisted of blood, taken from a patient who underwent chemoradiotherapy.

The CDR3 region: CASSLPGTGASSYEQYF. The DNA sequence is given as TGTGCCAGCAGTTTACCCGGGACAGGGGCTTCATCTTACGAGCAGTACTTC. In this chain, TRBV28 is recombined with TRBJ2-7, with 10 bases aligning to TRBD1. From a lookup of the germline V gene, CDR1 and CDR2 are MDHEN and SYDVKM. Trimming leaves V shorter by 2 bases and J shorter by 4 bases, with the junction holding 11 bases beyond the gene matches. CDR3 length: 17 amino acids, cysteine to phenylalanine. Only CDR3 DNA remains: 51 bases, in frame from the first base.